This T cell receptor beta chain was sequenced during a study of blood T cells in healthy people across ages. The authors ran a second PCR of about 6 to 11 cycles using a sample-barcoded 5' primer and a J-beta primer mix. MiXCR, applied by TCRdb to the 5' RACE reads, yields one record per CDR3 protein. The table includes 800,000 to 1,300,000 distinct CDR3 sequences, 20% to 25% detected once. V lost 5 bases and J lost 4, with 9 bases in between. The CDR3 consists of 12 residues. The germline V gene has CDR1 DFQATT and CDR2 SNEGSKA (reference sequence). These data were also reused for a study on T cells of mothers and their children.

Sample: blood. The J gene is TRBJ2-4, the V gene TRBV20-1; either TRBD1 or TRBD2 may supply D (5 bases each). The TCR sequence derives from a girl aged 2 to 9 in good health. CDR3 protein: CSARDRKNIQYF. DNA for the CDR3: TGCAGTGCTCGGGACCGGAAAAACATTCAGTACTTC.